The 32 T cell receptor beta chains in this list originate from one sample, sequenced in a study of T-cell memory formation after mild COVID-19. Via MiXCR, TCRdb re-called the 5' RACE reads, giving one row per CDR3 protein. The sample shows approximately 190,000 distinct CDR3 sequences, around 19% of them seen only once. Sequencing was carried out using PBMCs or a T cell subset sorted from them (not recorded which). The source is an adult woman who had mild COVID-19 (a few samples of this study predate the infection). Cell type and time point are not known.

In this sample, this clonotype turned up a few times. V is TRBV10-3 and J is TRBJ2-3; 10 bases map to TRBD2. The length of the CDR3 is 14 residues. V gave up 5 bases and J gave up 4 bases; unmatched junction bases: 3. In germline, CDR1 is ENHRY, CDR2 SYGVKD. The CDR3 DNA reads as TGTGCCATCAGTAGCGGGGGGGCCCCAGATACGCAGTATTTT. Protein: CAISSGGAPDTQYF.

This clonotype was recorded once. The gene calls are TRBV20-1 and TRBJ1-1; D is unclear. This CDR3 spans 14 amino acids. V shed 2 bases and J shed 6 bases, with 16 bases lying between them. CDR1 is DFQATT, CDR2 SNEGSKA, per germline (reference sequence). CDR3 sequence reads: CSARNGMRVAEAFF. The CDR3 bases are TGCAGTGCTAGAAATGGTATGCGCGTGGCTGAAGCTTTCTTT.

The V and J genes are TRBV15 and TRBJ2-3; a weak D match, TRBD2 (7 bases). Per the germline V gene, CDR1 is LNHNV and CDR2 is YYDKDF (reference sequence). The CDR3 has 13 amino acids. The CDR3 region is CAMRKGGTDTQYF. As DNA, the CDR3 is TGTGCTATGAGGAAGGGGGGGACAGATACGCAGTATTTT.

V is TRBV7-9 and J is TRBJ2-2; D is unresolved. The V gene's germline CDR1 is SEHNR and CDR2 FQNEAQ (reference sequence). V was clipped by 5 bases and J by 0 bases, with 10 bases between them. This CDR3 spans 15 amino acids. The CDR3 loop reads CASSPTYANTGELFF. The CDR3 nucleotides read TGTGCCAGCAGCCCGACATATGCGAACACCGGGGAGCTGTTTTTT.

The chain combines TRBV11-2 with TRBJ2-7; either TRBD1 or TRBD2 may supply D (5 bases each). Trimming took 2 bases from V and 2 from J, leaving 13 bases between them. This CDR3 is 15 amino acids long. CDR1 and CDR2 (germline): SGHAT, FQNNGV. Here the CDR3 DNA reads TGTGCCAGCAGCTTATCGGGGCACCCCACCTACGAGCAGTACTTC. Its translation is CASSLSGHPTYEQYF.

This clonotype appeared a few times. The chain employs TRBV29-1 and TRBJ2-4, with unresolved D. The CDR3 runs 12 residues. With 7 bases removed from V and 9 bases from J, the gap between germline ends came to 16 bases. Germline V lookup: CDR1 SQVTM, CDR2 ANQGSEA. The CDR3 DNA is TGCAGCGCCCGGCCGGTGGCTGGCATTCAGTACTTC. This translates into CSARPVAGIQYF.

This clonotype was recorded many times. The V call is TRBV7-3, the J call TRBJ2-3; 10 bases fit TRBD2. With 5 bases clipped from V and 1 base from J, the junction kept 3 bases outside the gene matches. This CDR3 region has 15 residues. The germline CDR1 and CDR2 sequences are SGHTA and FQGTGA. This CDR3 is CASSPGTSGTDTQYF. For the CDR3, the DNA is TGTGCCAGCAGCCCGGGGACTAGCGGCACAGATACGCAGTATTTT.

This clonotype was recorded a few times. CDR3 sequence reads: CASSLEGGKNTEAFF. The DNA for the CDR3 is TGTGCCAGCAGCCTAGAGGGTGGAAAGAACACTGAAGCTTTCTTT. The chain has TRBV9 and TRBJ1-1; D gene ambiguous. Trimming stripped 4 bases from V and 1 base from J, with 14 bases between. Germline CDR1 and CDR2: SGDLS and YYNGEE. The CDR3 spans 15 residues. Drawing the rest from reference TRBV9 and TRBJ1-1, the complete variable domain is DSGVTQTPKHLITATGQRVTLRCSPRSGDLSVYWYQQSLDQGLQFLIQYYNGEERAKGNILERFSAQQFPDLHSELNLSSLELGDSALYFCASSLEGGKNTEAFFGQGTRLTVV.

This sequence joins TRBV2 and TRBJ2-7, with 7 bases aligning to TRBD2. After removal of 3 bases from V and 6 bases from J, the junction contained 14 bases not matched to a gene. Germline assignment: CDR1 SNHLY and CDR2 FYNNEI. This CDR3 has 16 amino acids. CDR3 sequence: CASSDSVGSGRIEQYF. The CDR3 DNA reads TGTGCCAGCAGTGATTCGGTCGGTAGCGGGCGGATCGAGCAGTACTTC.

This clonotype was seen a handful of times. Here the CDR3 reads CSARDLLSLRGGTGELFF. The CDR3 nucleotides are TGCAGTGCTAGAGATCTTCTCTCGTTGCGGGGGGGCACCGGGGAGCTGTTTTTT. The genes are TRBV20-1 and TRBJ2-2; TRBD2 aligns across 9 bases. CDR1 is DFQATT, CDR2 SNEGSKA, per germline (reference sequence). The length of the CDR3 is 18 residues. The V segment lost 0 bases and the J segment 4 bases; nucleotides outside the gene matches: 12.

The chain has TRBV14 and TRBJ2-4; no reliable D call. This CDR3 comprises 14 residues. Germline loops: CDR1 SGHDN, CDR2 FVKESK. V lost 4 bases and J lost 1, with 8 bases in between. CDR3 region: CASSPLGAKNIQYF. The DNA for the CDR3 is TGTGCCAGCAGCCCCCTTGGGGCCAAAAACATTCAGTACTTC.

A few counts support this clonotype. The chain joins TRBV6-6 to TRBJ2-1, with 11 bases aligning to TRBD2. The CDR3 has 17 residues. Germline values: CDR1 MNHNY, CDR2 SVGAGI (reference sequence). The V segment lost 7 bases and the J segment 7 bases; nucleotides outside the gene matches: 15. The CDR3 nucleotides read TGTGCCAGCACGTCCGGGCTAGCGGGAGGATTGAGGAATGAGCAGTTCTTC. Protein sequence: CASTSGLAGGLRNEQFF.

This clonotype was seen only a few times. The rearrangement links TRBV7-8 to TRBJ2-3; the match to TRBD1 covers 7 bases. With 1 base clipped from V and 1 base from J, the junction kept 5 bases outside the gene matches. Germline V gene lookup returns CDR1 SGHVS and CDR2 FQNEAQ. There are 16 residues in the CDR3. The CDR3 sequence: CASSLGQGRGTDTQYF. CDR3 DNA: TGTGCCAGCAGCTTAGGACAGGGCAGGGGCACAGATACGCAGTATTTT.

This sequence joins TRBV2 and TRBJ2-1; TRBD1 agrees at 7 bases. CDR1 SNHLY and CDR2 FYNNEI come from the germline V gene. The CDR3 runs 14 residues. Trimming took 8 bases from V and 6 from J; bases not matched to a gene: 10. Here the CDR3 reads CASGAQGWGNEQFF. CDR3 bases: TGTGCCAGCGGTGCACAGGGGTGGGGCAATGAGCAGTTCTTC.

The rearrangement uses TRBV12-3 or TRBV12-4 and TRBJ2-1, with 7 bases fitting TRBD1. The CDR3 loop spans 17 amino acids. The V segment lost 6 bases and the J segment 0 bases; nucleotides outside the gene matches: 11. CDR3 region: CASRDRRAGSSYNEQFF. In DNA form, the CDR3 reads TGTGCCAGCAGGGACAGGCGCGCGGGTAGCTCCTACAATGAGCAGTTCTTC.

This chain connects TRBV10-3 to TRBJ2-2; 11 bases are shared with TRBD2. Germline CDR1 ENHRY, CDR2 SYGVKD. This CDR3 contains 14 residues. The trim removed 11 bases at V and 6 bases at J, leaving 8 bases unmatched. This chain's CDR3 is CAARLAGNPGELFF. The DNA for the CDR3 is TGTGCCGCCAGACTAGCGGGAAACCCCGGGGAGCTGTTTTTT.

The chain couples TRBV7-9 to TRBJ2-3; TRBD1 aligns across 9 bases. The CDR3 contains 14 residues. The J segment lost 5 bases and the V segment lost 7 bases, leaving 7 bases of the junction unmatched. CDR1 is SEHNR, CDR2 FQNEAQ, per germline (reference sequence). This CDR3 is CASISGQGRDTQYF. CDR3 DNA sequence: TGTGCCAGCATCTCGGGACAGGGTCGAGATACGCAGTATTTT.

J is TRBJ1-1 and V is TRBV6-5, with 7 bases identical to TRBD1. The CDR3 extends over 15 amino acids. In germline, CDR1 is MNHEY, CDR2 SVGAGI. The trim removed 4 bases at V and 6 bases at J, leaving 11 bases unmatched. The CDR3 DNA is TGTGCCAGCAGTTCGCCAGGGGGAAGTGTCGCTGAAGCTTTCTTT. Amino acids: CASSSPGGSVAEAFF.

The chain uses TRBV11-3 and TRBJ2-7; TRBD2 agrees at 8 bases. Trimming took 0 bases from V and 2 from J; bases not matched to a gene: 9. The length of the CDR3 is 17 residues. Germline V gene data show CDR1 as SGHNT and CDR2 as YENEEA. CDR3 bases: TGTGCCAGCAGCTTAGAGGGGCCCGGGAGGGGAGCCTACGAGCAGTACTTC. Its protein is CASSLEGPGRGAYEQYF.

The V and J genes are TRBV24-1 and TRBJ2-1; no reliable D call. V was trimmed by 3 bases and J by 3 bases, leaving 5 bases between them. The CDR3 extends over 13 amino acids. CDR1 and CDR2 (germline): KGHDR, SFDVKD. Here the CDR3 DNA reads TGTGCCACCAGTGATCGTCTCTACAATGAGCAGTTCTTC. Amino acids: CATSDRLYNEQFF.

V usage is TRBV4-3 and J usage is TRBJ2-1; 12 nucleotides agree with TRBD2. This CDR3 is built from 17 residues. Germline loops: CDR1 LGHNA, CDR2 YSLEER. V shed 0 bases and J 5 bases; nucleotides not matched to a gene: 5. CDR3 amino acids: CASSQDVTSGRNNEQFF. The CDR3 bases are TGCGCCAGCAGCCAAGATGTGACTAGCGGGAGAAACAATGAGCAGTTCTTC.

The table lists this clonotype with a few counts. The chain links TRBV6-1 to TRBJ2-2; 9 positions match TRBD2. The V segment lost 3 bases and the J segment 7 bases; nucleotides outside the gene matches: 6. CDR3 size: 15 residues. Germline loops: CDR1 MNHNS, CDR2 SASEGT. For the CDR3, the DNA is TGTGCCAGCAGTGACCTAGCGGGGATGGTCGGGGAGCTGTTTTTT. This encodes CASSDLAGMVGELFF.

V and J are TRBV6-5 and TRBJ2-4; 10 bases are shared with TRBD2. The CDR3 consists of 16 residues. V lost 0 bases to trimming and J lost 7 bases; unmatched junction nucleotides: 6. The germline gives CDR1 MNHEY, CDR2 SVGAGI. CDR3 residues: CASSYSLQGLANIQYF. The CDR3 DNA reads TGTGCCAGCAGTTACTCGCTTCAGGGACTAGCGAACATTCAGTACTTC.

CDR3 protein: CASRDHRKRDEKLFF. In DNA form, the CDR3 reads TGTGCCAGCAGAGACCACAGAAAACGTGATGAAAAACTGTTTTTT. This chain joins TRBV2 and TRBJ1-4; D uncertain. CDR1 SNHLY and CDR2 FYNNEI come from the germline V gene. V was clipped by 6 bases and J by 6 bases, with 17 bases between them. The CDR3 runs 15 residues.

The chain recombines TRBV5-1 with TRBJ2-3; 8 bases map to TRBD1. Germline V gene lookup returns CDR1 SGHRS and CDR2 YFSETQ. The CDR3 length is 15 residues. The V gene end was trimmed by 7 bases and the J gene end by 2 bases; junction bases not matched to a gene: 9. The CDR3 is CASVPGGGYTDTQYF. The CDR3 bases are TGCGCCAGCGTTCCAGGGGGCGGTTACACAGATACGCAGTATTTT. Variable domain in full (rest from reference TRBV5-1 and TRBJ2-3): KAGVTQTPRYLIKTRGQQVTLSCSPISGHRSVSWYQQTPGQGLQFLFEYFSETQRNKGNFPGRFSGRQFSNSRSEMNVSTLELGDSALYLCASVPGGGYTDTQYFGPGTRLTVL.

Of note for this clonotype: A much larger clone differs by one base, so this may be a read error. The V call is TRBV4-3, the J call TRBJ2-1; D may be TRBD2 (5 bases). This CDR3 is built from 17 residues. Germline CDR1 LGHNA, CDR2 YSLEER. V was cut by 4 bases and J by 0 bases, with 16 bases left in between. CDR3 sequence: CASSLRPGTSSYNEQFF. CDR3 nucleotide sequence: TGCGCCAGCAGCCTCAGGCCAGGAACTAGCTCCTACAATGAGCAGTTCTTC.

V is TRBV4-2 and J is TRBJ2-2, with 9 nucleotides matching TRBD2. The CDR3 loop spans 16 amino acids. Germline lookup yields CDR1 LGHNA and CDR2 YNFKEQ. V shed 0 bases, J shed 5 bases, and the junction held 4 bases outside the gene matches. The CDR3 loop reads CASSQDSGRRTGELFF. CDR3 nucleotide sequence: TGTGCCAGCAGCCAAGATAGCGGGAGACGGACCGGGGAGCTGTTTTTT.

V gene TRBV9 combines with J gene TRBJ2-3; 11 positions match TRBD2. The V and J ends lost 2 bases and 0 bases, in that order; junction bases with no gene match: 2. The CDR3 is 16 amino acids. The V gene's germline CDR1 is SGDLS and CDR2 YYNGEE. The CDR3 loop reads CASSVRTSGSTDTQYF. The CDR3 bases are TGTGCCAGCAGCGTGAGGACTAGCGGGAGCACAGATACGCAGTATTTT.

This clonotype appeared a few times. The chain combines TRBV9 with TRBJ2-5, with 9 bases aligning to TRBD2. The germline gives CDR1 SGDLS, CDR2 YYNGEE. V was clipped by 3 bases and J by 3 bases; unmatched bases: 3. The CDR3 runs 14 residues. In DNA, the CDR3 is TGTGCCAGCAGCGCCCAGCGGGGGGAAGAGACCCAGTACTTC. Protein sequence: CASSAQRGEETQYF.

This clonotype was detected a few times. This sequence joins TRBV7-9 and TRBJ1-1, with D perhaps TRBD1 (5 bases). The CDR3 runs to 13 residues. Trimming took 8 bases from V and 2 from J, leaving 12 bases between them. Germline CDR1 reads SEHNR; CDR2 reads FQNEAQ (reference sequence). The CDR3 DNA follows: TGTGCCAGCGTCGACAGAACTAACACTGAAGCTTTCTTT. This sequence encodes CASVDRTNTEAFF.

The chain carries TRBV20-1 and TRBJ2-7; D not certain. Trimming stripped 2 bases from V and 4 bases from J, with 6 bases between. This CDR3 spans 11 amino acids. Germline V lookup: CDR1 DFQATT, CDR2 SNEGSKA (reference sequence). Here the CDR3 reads CSARMGYEQYF. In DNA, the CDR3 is TGCAGTGCTAGAATGGGTTACGAGCAGTACTTC.

This CDR3 reads CSAVAGGDTQYF. The CDR3 coding sequence is TGCAGTGCTGTAGCGGGGGGAGATACGCAGTATTTT. The chain recombines TRBV20-1 with TRBJ2-3; 10 positions match TRBD2. Germline assignment: CDR1 DFQATT and CDR2 SNEGSKA (reference sequence). The J segment lost 5 bases and the V segment lost 5 bases, leaving 1 base of the junction unmatched. This CDR3 comprises 12 residues.